The entry below describes one T cell receptor (beta chain). This sample was taken from a study of control samples from healthy donors and cancer patients. Sequencing was performed with immunoSEQ multiplex PCR; in TCRdb, only in-frame clones are kept and a portion is missing. This table holds tens of thousands of clones, around 85% found once. The CDR3 extends over 12 amino acids. V shed 5 bases and J shed 5 bases, with 9 bases lying between them. The rearrangement links TRBV12-3 or TRBV12-4 to TRBJ1-2; D is undetermined. The sample was PBMCs. The source of this sequence is a man aged 60 to 69 with head and neck cancer. CDR3 sequence (DNA): TGTGCCAGCAGTCTGACACGTTATGGCTACACCTTC. This codes for CASSLTRYGYTF.